This entry lists 22 T cell receptor beta chains sequenced from one sample in a study of T cell changes during pregnancy in multiple sclerosis (dated by TCRdb to between 2019 and 2020). The receptor library was made with the immunoSEQ multiplex PCR assay. This immuneACCESS table, as held by TCRdb, lists in-frame sequences with V and J called but not all clones. Of the missing ones, under half trace to an unresolved V gene in checked studies; the others have no known cause. The sample data list some 90,000 clones, and 92% of these were observed just once. Jointly, the top ten make up 1.5% of the sample. Material: peripheral blood, obtained in the first trimester of pregnancy. The receptors were gathered from a female donor with multiple sclerosis, enrolled in a pregnancy study.

The chain recombines TRBV9 with TRBJ2-1, with a weak D call TRBD1 (6 bases). Trimming stripped 0 bases from V and 10 bases from J, with 11 bases between. The CDR3 spans 13 residues. From germline, CDR1 is SGDLS and CDR2 YYNGEE. This CDR3 reads CASSVATGTEQFF. CDR3 nucleotides: TGTGCCAGCAGCGTAGCTACTGGGACAGAGCAGTTCTTC.

J is TRBJ1-5 and V is TRBV19, with D uncertain. V lost 5 bases and J 4 bases, leaving 6 bases between the germline ends. The CDR3 has 12 amino acids. Germline V gene lookup returns CDR1 LNHDA and CDR2 SQIVND (reference sequence). The CDR3 region has the DNA TGTGCCAGTAGTTTCCTAAATCAGCCCCAGCATTTT. This encodes CASSFLNQPQHF.

V and J are TRBV7-9 and TRBJ2-7, with 10 bases lining up with TRBD1. Germline V gene data show CDR1 as SEHNR and CDR2 as FQNEAQ (reference sequence). Germline trimming cut 1 base from V and 6 bases from J; bases unmatched to any gene: 15. The CDR3 loop spans 18 amino acids. The CDR3 sequence: CASSLVLTGQGILGEQYF. CDR3 nucleotide sequence: TGTGCCAGCAGCTTAGTTCTGACGGGACAGGGGATCCTTGGCGAGCAGTACTTC.

Here the CDR3 DNA reads TGTGCCAGCTCACCTGCCAGGCCTGACTATGGCTACACCTTC. Protein: CASSPARPDYGYTF. The V gene is TRBV18, the J gene TRBJ1-2; D unresolved. The CDR3 totals 14 residues. The germline CDR1 and CDR2 sequences are KGHSH and LQKENI. Trimming stripped 3 bases from V and 3 bases from J, with 11 bases between. The full variable domain, in which reference TRBV18 and TRBJ1-2 provide the parts outside the CDR3, is NAGVMQNPRHLVRRRGQEARLRCSPMKGHSHVYWYRQLPEEGLKFMVYLQKENIIDESGMPKERFSAEFPKEGPSILRIQQVVRGDSAAYFCASSPARPDYGYTFGSGTRLTVV.

This rearrangement joins TRBV29-1 to TRBJ2-4, with TRBD2 as a possible D gene (6 bases). CDR3 length: 14 residues. The V gene lost 4 bases and the J gene lost 0 bases, with 10 bases spanning the gap. In germline, CDR1 is SQVTM, CDR2 ANQGSEA. This CDR3 reads CSVGAGLAKNIQYF. The CDR3 DNA reads as TGCAGCGTTGGGGCGGGACTAGCCAAAAACATTCAGTACTTC.

The chain is built from TRBV30 and TRBJ1-3, with TRBD1 matching over 7 bases. Losses at the gene ends were 1 base for V and 4 bases for J; bases not matched to a gene: 10. The germline V gene has CDR1 GTSNPN and CDR2 SVGIG (reference sequence). The CDR3 runs to 16 residues. The CDR3 loop is CAWSEGARDPGNTIYF. CDR3 DNA: TGTGCCTGGAGTGAGGGGGCGCGAGATCCCGGAAACACCATATATTTT. Using reference TRBV30 and TRBJ1-3 for the parts outside the CDR3, the full variable domain is SQTIHQWPATLVQPVGSPLSLECTVEGTSNPNLYWYRQAAGRGLQLLFYSVGIGQISSEVPQNLSASRPQDRQFILSSKKLLLSDSGFYLCAWSEGARDPGNTIYFGEGSWLTVV.

The rearrangement joins TRBV2 to TRBJ2-5, with D possibly being TRBD1 (6 bases). Germline-derived CDR1 and CDR2 are SNHLY and FYNNEI. V dropped 4 bases and J dropped 5 bases, with 11 bases sitting between them. CDR3 size: 13 residues. This CDR3 is CASSADSRETQYF. DNA for the CDR3: TGTGCCAGCAGTGCGGACAGCCGGGAGACCCAGTACTTC.

This chain uses TRBV5-1 with TRBJ1-4, with 8 positions matching TRBD1. The J segment lost 7 bases and the V segment lost 0 bases, leaving 8 bases of the junction unmatched. Looked up from germline, CDR1 is SGHRS and CDR2 is YFSETQ. The CDR3 loop spans 16 amino acids. The CDR3 DNA follows: TGCGCCAGCAGCTTGGCTACAGGGGGACGGAGTGAAAAACTGTTTTTT. It codes for CASSLATGGRSEKLFF.

The chain has TRBV4-1 and TRBJ2-7, with 9 bases fitting TRBD1. The CDR3 is 17 amino acids. Germline values: CDR1 MGHRA, CDR2 YSYEKL. The junction had 14 bases not matched to a gene; V was cut back by 8 bases and J by 0 bases. CDR3: CASSPGQGNPSSYEQYF. In DNA form, the CDR3 reads TGCGCCAGCTCACCGGGACAGGGAAACCCGAGCTCCTACGAGCAGTACTTC.

The J gene is TRBJ2-7, the V gene TRBV27; TRBD2 is a possible D gene (5 bases). CDR1 is MNHEY and CDR2 is SMNVEV in the germline V gene (reference sequence). Trimming shortened V by 5 bases and J by 2 bases, and 13 bases separated the two germline ends. There are 14 residues in the CDR3. The chain's CDR3 is CASSAFLGAYEQYF. The DNA of the CDR3 is TGTGCCAGCAGTGCATTTCTCGGGGCCTACGAGCAGTACTTC.

V gene TRBV2 combines with J gene TRBJ1-2, with no clear D. CDR1 is SNHLY and CDR2 is FYNNEI in the germline V gene. V was shortened by 4 bases and J by 2 bases, with 11 bases between the two germline ends. The length of the CDR3 is 14 residues. The CDR3 nucleotides read TGTGCCAGCAGTGTTAACAGCCTAAACTATGGCTACACCTTC. Amino acid sequence: CASSVNSLNYGYTF. The entire variable domain, with the rest obtained from reference TRBV2 and TRBJ1-2, is as follows: EPEVTQTPSHQVTQMGQEVILRCVPISNHLYFYWYRQILGQKVEFLVSFYNNEISEKSEIFDDQFSVERPDGSNFTLKIRSTKLEDSAMYFCASSVNSLNYGYTFGSGTRLTVV.

The chain employs TRBV28 and TRBJ2-2; perhaps TRBD2 as D (6 bases). The germline gives CDR1 MDHEN, CDR2 SYDVKM. Trimming removed 6 bases from V and 6 bases from J, with 8 bases in between. The CDR3 loop spans 12 amino acids. As DNA, the CDR3 is TGTGCCAGCAGGGGGGAGGCCGGGGAGCTGTTTTTT. Translated, it gives CASRGEAGELFF.

The V call is TRBV5-6, the J call TRBJ2-7, with D unclear. Germline CDR1 and CDR2: SGHDT and YYEEEE. Between the trimmed V and J ends, which lost 2 bases and 2 bases, there was a span of 11 bases. The CDR3 consists of 14 residues. The CDR3 nucleotides are TGTGCCAGCAGCTTTATCTACAGCCCCTACGAGCAGTACTTC. Translating it yields CASSFIYSPYEQYF.

The chain has TRBV21-1 and TRBJ1-1. TRBV21-1 is a pseudogene. CDR3 length: 10 residues. CDR3 nucleotide sequence: TGTGCCAGCAGACTCCGAAAAAAATTATTT. It codes for CASRLRKKLF.

V is TRBV28 and J is TRBJ1-3; D might be TRBD1 (6 bases). CDR3 size: 15 residues. Germline CDR1 is MDHEN and CDR2 is SYDVKM. With 6 bases removed from V and 4 bases from J, the gap between germline ends came to 16 bases. CDR3 region: CASRLQGYRGNTIYF. The CDR3 bases are TGTGCCAGCAGGCTACAGGGATATAGAGGAAACACCATATATTTT.

This chain links TRBV27 with TRBJ1-1, with D possibly matching TRBD1 (6 bases). The CDR3 consists of 14 residues. From germline, CDR1 is MNHEY and CDR2 SMNVEV (reference sequence). The V gene lost 5 bases and the J gene lost 3 bases, with 13 bases spanning the gap. CDR3 coding DNA: TGTGCCAGCAGTCCATCCTACAGGGACACTGAAGCTTTCTTT. It is translated as CASSPSYRDTEAFF.

This chain uses TRBV7-8 with TRBJ1-5; D not certain. CDR3 length equals 14 residues. Germline loops: CDR1 SGHVS, CDR2 FQNEAQ. The V gene lost 0 bases and the J gene lost 6 bases, with 9 bases spanning the gap. In nucleotides, the CDR3 is TGTGCCAGCAGCTTAGCCCGTAGTCTTCAGCCCCAGCATTTT. Amino acid sequence: CASSLARSLQPQHF.

The chain joins TRBV5-6 to TRBJ2-5; D is perhaps TRBD2 (6 bases). Looked up from germline, CDR1 is SGHDT and CDR2 is YYEEEE. V gave up 4 bases and J gave up 3 bases, with 22 bases separating them. This CDR3 is built from 17 residues. As DNA, the CDR3 is TGTGCCAGCAGCCCAACTCTGAGGCGGGGAGGAGAAGAGACCCAGTACTTC. Translating gives CASSPTLRRGGEETQYF.

The chain combines TRBV4-2 with TRBJ1-1, with 8 bases identical to TRBD1. Trimming cost V 6 bases and J 6 bases; bases outside gene matches: 6. CDR1 is LGHNA and CDR2 is YNFKEQ in the germline V gene. There are 13 residues in the CDR3. The CDR3 DNA sequence: TGTGCCAGCAGGAGCACAGGGGGTCCTGAAGCTTTCTTT. As protein: CASRSTGGPEAFF.

This clone came up a few times. The gene calls are TRBV19 and TRBJ1-5, with unresolved D. The length of the CDR3 is 16 residues. CDR1 is LNHDA, CDR2 SQIVND, per germline (reference sequence). The V end lost 7 bases, the J end lost 2 bases, and 18 bases lay between the germline ends. The CDR3 DNA sequence: TGTGCCAGTACCAATCCGGGTGGAGTAGGCAATCAGCCCCAGCATTTT. It codes for CASTNPGGVGNQPQHF.

V usage is TRBV6-4 and J usage is TRBJ2-3, with 9 bases matching TRBD2. V dropped 5 bases and J dropped 1; count of bases not matched to a gene: 4. The germline CDR1 and CDR2 sequences are MRHNA and SNTAGT. The CDR3 consists of 15 residues. CDR3 in amino acids: CASSPAGGGTDTQYF. The CDR3 nucleotides read TGTGCCAGCAGTCCAGCGGGAGGCGGCACAGATACGCAGTATTTT.

This sequence joins TRBV6-1 and TRBJ2-1, with TRBD1 identical over 8 bases. Germline assignment: CDR1 MNHNS and CDR2 SASEGT. J was trimmed by 9 bases and V by 6 bases; bases with no gene match: 13. CDR3 length: 15 amino acids. In DNA form, the CDR3 reads TGTGCCAGCAGGATGGACAGGGCCTTTGGGAGTGAGCAGTTCTTC. Its translation is CASRMDRAFGSEQFF.